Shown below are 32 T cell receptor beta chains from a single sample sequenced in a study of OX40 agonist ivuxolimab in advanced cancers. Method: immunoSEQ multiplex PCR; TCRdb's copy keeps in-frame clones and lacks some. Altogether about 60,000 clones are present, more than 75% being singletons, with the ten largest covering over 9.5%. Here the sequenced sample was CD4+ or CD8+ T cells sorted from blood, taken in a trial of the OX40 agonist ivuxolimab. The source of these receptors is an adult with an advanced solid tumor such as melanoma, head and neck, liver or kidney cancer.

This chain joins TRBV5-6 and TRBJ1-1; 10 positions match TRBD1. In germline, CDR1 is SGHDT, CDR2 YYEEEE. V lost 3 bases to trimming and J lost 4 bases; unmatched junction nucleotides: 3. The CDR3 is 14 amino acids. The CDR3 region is CASSSGTGATEAFF. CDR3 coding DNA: TGTGCCAGCAGCTCCGGGACAGGGGCCACTGAAGCTTTCTTT.

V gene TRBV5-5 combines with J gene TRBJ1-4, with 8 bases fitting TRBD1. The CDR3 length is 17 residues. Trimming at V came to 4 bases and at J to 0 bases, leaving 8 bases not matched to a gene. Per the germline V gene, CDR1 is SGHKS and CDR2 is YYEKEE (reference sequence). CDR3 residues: CASSARQGLSTNEKLFF. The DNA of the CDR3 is TGTGCCAGCAGCGCGAGACAGGGGCTATCAACTAATGAAAAACTGTTTTTT.

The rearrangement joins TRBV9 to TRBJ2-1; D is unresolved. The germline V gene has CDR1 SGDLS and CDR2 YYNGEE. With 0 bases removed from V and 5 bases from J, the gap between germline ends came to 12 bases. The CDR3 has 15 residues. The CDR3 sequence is CASSVALATNNEQFF. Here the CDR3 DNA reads TGTGCCAGCAGCGTAGCCTTGGCGACCAACAATGAGCAGTTCTTC.

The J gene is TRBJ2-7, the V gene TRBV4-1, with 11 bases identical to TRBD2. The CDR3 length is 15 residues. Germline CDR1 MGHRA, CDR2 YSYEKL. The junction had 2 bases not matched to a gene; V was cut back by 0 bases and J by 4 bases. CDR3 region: CASSQETSGGYEQYF. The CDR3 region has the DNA TGCGCCAGCAGCCAAGAAACTAGCGGGGGTTACGAGCAGTACTTC.

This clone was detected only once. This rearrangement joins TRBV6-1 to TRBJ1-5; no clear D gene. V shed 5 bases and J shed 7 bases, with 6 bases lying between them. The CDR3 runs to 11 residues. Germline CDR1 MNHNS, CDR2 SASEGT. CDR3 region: CASSYPQPQHF. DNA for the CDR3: TGTGCCAGCAGTTATCCCCAGCCCCAGCATTTT.

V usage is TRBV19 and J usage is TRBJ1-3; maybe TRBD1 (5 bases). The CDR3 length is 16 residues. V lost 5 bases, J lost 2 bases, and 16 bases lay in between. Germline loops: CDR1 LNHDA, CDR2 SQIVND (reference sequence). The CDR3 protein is CASSYRKARAGNTIYF. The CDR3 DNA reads TGTGCCAGTAGTTACAGGAAGGCCCGGGCTGGAAACACCATATATTTT.

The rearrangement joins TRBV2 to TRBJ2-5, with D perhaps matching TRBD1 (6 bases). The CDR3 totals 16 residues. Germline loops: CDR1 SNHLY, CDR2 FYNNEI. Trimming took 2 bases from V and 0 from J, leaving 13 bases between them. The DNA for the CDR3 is TGTGCCAGCAGTGAATATCGGACAGAGTACCAAGAGACCCAGTACTTC. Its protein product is CASSEYRTEYQETQYF. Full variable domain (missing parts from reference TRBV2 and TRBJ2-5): EPEVTQTPSHQVTQMGQEVILRCVPISNHLYFYWYRQILGQKVEFLVSFYNNEISEKSEIFDDQFSVERPDGSNFTLKIRSTKLEDSAMYFCASSEYRTEYQETQYFGPGTRLLVL.

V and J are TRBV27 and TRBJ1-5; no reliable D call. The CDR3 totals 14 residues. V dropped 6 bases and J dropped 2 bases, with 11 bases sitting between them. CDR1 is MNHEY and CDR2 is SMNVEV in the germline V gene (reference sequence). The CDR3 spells CASRAGSGNQPQHF. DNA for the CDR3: TGTGCCAGCAGGGCCGGGAGCGGCAATCAGCCCCAGCATTTT.

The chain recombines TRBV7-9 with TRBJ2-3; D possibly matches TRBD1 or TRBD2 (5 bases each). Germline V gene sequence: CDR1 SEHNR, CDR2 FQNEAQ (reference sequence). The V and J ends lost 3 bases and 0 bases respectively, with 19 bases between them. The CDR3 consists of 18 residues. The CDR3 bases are TGTGCCAGCAGCTTCGAAATTGGGACCCATAAAAGCACAGATACGCAGTATTTT. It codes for CASSFEIGTHKSTDTQYF.

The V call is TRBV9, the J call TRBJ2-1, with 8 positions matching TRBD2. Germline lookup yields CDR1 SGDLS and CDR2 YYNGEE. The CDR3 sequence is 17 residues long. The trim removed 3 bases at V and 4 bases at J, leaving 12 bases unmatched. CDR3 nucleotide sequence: TGTGCCAGCAGCGGACCTGGGACTAGTGGGGGATACAATGAGCAGTTCTTC. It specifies CASSGPGTSGGYNEQFF.

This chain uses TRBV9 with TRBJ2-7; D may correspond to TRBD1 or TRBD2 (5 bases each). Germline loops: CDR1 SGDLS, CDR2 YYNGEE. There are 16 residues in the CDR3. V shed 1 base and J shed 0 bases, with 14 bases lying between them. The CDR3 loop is CASSVNLQGDSYEQYF. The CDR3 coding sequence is TGTGCCAGCAGCGTAAACCTGCAGGGAGACTCCTACGAGCAGTACTTC.

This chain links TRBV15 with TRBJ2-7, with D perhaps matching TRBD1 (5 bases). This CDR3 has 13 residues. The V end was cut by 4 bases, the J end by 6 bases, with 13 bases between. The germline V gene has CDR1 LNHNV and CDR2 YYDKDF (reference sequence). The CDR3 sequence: CATSILTVSEQYF. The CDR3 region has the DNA TGTGCCACCAGCATCTTGACAGTTTCCGAGCAGTACTTC.

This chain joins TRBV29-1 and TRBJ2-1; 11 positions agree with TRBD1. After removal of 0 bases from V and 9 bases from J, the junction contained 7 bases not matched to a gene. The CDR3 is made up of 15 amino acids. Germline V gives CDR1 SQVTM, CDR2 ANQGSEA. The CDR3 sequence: CSVEDEGQGAGEQFF. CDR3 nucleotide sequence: TGCAGCGTTGAAGACGAAGGACAGGGGGCTGGTGAGCAGTTCTTC.

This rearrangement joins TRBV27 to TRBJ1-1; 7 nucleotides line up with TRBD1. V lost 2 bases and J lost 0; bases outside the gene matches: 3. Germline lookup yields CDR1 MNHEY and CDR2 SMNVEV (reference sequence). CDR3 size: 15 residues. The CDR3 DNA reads TGTGCCAGCAGTTTACTACAGGGGATGAACACTGAAGCTTTCTTT. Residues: CASSLLQGMNTEAFF.

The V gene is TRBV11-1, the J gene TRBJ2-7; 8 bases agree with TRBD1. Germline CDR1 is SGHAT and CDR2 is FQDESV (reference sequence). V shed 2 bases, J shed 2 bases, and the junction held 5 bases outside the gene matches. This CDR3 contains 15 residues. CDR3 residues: CASSLPGQATYEQYF. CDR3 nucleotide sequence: TGTGCCAGCAGCTTACCGGGACAGGCTACCTACGAGCAGTACTTC.

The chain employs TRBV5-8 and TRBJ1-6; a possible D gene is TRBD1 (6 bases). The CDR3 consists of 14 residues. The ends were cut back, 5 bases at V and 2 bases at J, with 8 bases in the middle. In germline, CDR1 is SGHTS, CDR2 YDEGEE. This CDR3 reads CASRKGAYNSPLHF. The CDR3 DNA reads TGTGCCAGCAGGAAGGGGGCCTATAATTCACCCCTCCACTTT.

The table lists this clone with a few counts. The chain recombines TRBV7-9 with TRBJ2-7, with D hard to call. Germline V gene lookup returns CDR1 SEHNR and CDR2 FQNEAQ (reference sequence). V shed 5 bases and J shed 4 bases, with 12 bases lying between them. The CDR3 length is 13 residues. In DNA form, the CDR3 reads TGTGCCAGCAGCAGAGACGGCTTATACGAGCAGTACTTC. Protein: CASSRDGLYEQYF.

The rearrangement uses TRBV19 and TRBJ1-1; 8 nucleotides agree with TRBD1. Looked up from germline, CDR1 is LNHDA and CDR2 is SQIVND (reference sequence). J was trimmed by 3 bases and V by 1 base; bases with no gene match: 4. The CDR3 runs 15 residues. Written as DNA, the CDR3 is TGTGCCAGTAGTATAGGAGCACAGGGGGACACTGAAGCTTTCTTT. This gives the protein CASSIGAQGDTEAFF. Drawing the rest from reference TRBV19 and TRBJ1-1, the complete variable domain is DGGITQSPKYLFRKEGQNVTLSCEQNLNHDAMYWYRQDPGQGLRLIYYSQIVNDFQKGDIAEGYSVSREKKESFPLTVTSAQKNPTAFYLCASSIGAQGDTEAFFGQGTRLTVV.

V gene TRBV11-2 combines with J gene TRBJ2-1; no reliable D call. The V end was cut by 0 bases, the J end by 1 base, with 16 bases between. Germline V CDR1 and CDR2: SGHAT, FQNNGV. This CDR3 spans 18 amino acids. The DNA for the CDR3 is TGTGCCAGCAGCTTAGATCTAAGCGCGTATAATTCCTACAATGAGCAGTTCTTC. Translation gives CASSLDLSAYNSYNEQFF. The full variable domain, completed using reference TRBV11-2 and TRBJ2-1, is EAGVAQSPRYKIIEKRQSVAFWCNPISGHATLYWYQQILGQGPKLLIQFQNNGVVDDSQLPKDRFSAERLKGVDSTLKIQPAKLEDSAVYLCASSLDLSAYNSYNEQFFGPGTRLTVL.

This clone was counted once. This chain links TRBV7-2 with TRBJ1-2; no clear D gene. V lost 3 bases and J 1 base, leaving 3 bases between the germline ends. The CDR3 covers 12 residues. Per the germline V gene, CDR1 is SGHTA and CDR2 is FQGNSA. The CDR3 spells CASSFSNYGYTF. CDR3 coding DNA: TGTGCCAGCAGCTTCAGTAACTATGGCTACACCTTC.

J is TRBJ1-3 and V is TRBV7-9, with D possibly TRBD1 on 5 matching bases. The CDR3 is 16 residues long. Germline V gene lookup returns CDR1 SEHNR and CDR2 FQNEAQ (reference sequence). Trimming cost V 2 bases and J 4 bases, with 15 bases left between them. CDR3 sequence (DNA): TGTGCCAGCAGCTTAAGCGGGTTGGCAGGGGGAAACACCATATATTTT. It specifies CASSLSGLAGGNTIYF.

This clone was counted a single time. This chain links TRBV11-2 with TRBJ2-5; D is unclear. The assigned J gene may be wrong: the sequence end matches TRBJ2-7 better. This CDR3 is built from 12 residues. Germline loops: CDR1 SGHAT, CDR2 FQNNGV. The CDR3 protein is CASSHLAYEQYF. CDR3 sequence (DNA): TGTGCCAGCAGCCATTTGGCTTACGAGCAGTACTTC.

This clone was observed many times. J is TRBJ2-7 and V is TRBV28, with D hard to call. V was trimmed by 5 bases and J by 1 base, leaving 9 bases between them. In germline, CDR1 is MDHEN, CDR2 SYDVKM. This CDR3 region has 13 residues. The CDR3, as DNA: TGTGCCAGCAGTCGGATCGGGTCCTACGAGCAGTACTTC. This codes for CASSRIGSYEQYF.

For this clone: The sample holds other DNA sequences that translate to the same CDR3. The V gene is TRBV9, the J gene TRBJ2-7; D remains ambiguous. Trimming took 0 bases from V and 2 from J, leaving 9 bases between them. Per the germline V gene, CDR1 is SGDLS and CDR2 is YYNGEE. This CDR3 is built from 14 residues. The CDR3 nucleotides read TGTGCCAGCAGCGTAGGGGGTGGAACCTACGAGCAGTACTTC. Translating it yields CASSVGGGTYEQYF.

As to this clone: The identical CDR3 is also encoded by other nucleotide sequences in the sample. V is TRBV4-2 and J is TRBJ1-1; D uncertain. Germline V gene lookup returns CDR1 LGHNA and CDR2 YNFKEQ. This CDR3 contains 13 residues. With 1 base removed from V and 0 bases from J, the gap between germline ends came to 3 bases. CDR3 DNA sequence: TGTGCCAGCAGCCAAGCCATGAACACTGAAGCTTTCTTT. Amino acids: CASSQAMNTEAFF.

The CDR3 region has the DNA TGCGCCAGCAGCTTTGCGAATGAAGCTTTCTTT. This gives the protein CASSFANEAFF. This sequence joins TRBV5-1 and TRBJ1-1; D remains unclear. The CDR3 has 11 amino acids. Trimming pared 2 bases from V and 7 bases from J, leaving 6 bases between. From germline, CDR1 is SGHRS and CDR2 YFSETQ. The whole variable domain, filled in from reference TRBV5-1 and TRBJ1-1, reads KAGVTQTPRYLIKTRGQQVTLSCSPISGHRSVSWYQQTPGQGLQFLFEYFSETQRNKGNFPGRFSGRQFSNSRSEMNVSTLELGDSALYLCASSFANEAFFGQGTRLTVV.

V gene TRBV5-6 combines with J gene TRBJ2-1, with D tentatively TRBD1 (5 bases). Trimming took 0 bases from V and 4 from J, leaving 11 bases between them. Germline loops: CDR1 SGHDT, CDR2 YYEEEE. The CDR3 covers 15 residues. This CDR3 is CASSLGGDRYNEQFF. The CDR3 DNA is TGTGCCAGCAGCTTGGGGGGCGACAGATACAATGAGCAGTTCTTC.

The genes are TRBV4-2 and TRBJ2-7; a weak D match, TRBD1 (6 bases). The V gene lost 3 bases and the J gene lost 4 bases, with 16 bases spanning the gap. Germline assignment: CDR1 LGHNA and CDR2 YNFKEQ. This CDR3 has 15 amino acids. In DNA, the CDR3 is TGTGCCAGCAGCCAGTTATCCGGGACAAATTACGAGCAGTACTTC. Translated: CASSQLSGTNYEQYF.

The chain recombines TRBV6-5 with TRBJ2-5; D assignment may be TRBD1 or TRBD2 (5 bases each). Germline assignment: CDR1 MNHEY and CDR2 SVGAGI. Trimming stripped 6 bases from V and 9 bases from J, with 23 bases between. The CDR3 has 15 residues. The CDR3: CASSPFPSGRAAQYF. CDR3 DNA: TGTGCCAGCAGCCCGTTCCCGTCGGGGCGGGCAGCCCAGTACTTC.

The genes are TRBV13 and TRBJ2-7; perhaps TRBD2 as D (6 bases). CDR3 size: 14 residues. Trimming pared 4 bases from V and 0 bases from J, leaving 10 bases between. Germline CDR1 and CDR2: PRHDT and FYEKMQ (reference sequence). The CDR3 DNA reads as TGTGCCAGCAGCTCCGCGGGGAGCTCCTACGAGCAGTACTTC. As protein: CASSSAGSSYEQYF.

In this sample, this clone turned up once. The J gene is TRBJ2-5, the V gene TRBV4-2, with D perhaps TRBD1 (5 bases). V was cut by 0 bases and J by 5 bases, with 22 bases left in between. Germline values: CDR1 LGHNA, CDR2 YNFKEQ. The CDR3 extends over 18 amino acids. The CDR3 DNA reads TGTGCCAGCAGCCAAGAGAAGGCAGGGAACCTTTGGGTTGAGACCCAGTACTTC. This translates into CASSQEKAGNLWVETQYF.

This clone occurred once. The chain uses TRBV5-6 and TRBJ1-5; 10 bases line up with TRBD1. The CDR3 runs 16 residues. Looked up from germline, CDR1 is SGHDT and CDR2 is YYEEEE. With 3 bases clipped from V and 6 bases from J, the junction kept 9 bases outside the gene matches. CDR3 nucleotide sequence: TGTGCCAGCAGCTCGGGACAGGGGTCTAAGCGTCAGCCCCAGCATTTT. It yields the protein CASSSGQGSKRQPQHF.